These 11 T cell receptor beta chains came from one sample sequenced in a study of T cells in Graves' hyperthyroidism and ophthalmopathy. The investigators amplified TCR beta CDR3 regions from RNA transcripts. RT-PCR in the first round (using the HTBI primer set) targeted the TCR CDR3. TCRdb recomputed calls from the multiplex PCR reads with MiXCR, one row per CDR3 protein. The sample gives 400,000 to 600,000 distinct CDR3 sequences, 20% of which show up once; around 27% is in the top ten. Sequences were obtained from blood. These receptors were obtained from a man younger than 30 with Graves' hyperthyroidism.

This clonotype occurred many times. The chain carries TRBV19 and TRBJ2-5; D may be TRBD2 (5 bases). Germline CDR1 and CDR2: LNHDA and SQIVND (reference sequence). V was trimmed by 4 bases and J by 5 bases, leaving 11 bases between them. This CDR3 is built from 13 residues. CDR3 sequence: CASSTWTEETQYF. CDR3 in DNA: TGTGCCAGTAGTACTTGGACTGAGGAGACCCAGTACTTC.

This clonotype was observed many times. The chain uses TRBV15 and TRBJ2-7; 9 bases are shared with TRBD1. Germline V gene data show CDR1 as LNHNV and CDR2 as YYDKDF (reference sequence). This CDR3 contains 15 residues. J gave up 1 base and V 2 bases, and 3 bases lay outside the gene matches. The CDR3 DNA reads as TGTGCCACCAGCAGACCGGGACAGGGATCCTACGAGCAGTACTTC. This translates into CATSRPGQGSYEQYF.

This chain connects TRBV6-2 or TRBV6-3 to TRBJ2-5; 13 positions match TRBD2. The CDR3 runs to 18 residues. Germline CDR1 and CDR2: MNHEY and SVGEGT. J lost 2 bases, V lost 3 bases, and 9 bases had no gene match. CDR3 coding DNA: TGTGCCAGCAGTTATACAAGAGGACTAGCGGGGGAGCAAGAGACCCAGTACTTC. It is translated as CASSYTRGLAGEQETQYF.

This clonotype occurred many times. The chain links TRBV25-1 to TRBJ1-1, with D unclear. V was pared by 0 bases and J by 5 bases, with 7 bases between. CDR3 length equals 13 residues. The germline V gene encodes CDR1 MGHDK and CDR2 SYGVNS. CDR3 region: CASSEYTETEAFF. CDR3 DNA sequence: TGTGCCAGCAGTGAATATACGGAGACTGAAGCTTTCTTT. The full variable domain, completed using reference TRBV25-1 and TRBJ1-1, is EADIYQTPRYLVIGTGKKITLECSQTMGHDKMYWYQQDPGMELHLIHYSYGVNSTEKGDLSSESTVSRIRTEHFPLTLESARPSHTSQYLCASSEYTETEAFFGQGTRLTVV.

This clonotype showed up many times. V gene TRBV5-1 combines with J gene TRBJ2-7; D gene unclear. CDR3 length: 15 amino acids. V was trimmed by 5 bases and J by 2 bases, leaving 17 bases between them. Looked up from germline, CDR1 is SGHRS and CDR2 is YFSETQ. The DNA for the CDR3 is TGCGCCAGCAGATTCGGCTCCCTGGAGACCTACGAGCAGTACTTC. Its translation is CASRFGSLETYEQYF.

Many counts were recorded for this clonotype. The chain has TRBV12-3 or TRBV12-4 and TRBJ2-5; TRBD1 aligns across 7 bases. This CDR3 has 12 amino acids. Germline trimming cut 7 bases from V and 4 bases from J; bases unmatched to any gene: 3. The CDR3 DNA reads as TGTGCCAGCAATTACAGGGGAGAGACCCAGTACTTC. Protein product: CASNYRGETQYF.

The sample holds many counts of this clonotype. The J gene is TRBJ1-5, the V gene TRBV4-2; D not resolved. Germline lookup yields CDR1 LGHNA and CDR2 YNFKEQ. Trimming took 1 base from V and 5 from J, leaving 12 bases between them. The CDR3 contains 15 residues. The CDR3 nucleotides are TGTGCCAGCAGCCAAGTAGAGGGTAGGGATCAGCCCCAGCATTTT. As protein: CASSQVEGRDQPQHF.

At least ten counts were recorded for this clonotype. The chain joins TRBV12-3 or TRBV12-4 to TRBJ2-5; 13 bases are shared with TRBD2. J gave up 7 bases and V 7 bases, and 15 bases lay outside the gene matches. The CDR3 runs 17 residues. The CDR3 spells CASNHRGLAGVRGTQYF. CDR3 in DNA: TGTGCCAGCAACCATCGAGGACTAGCGGGGGTCAGGGGGACCCAGTACTTC.

This clonotype came up many times. V usage is TRBV6-1 and J usage is TRBJ1-6; tentatively, D is TRBD1 (6 bases). Germline V lookup: CDR1 MNHNS, CDR2 SASEGT. V was trimmed by 6 bases and J by 4 bases, leaving 13 bases between them. The CDR3 has 15 residues. The CDR3 here is CASSERGRYNSPLHF. CDR3 nucleotide sequence: TGTGCCAGCAGCGAGAGGGGGAGATATAATTCACCCCTCCACTTT.

With respect to this clonotype: This may come from a read error, since a much larger clone is one base off. The CDR3 loop reads CASSLWVSDIIYF. The CDR3 DNA reads TGTGCCAGCAGTTTGTGGGTATCGGACATCATATATTTT. The chain couples TRBV12-3 or TRBV12-4 to TRBJ1-3; perhaps TRBD1 as D (5 bases). Trimming removed 3 bases at V and 12 bases at J, with 15 bases between. This CDR3 is built from 13 residues.

This clonotype was observed many times. The genes are TRBV6-1 and TRBJ1-5, with D unclear. The CDR3 totals 13 residues. The germline V and J ends were trimmed by 3 bases and 5 bases, with 8 bases remaining between them. Germline loops: CDR1 MNHNS, CDR2 SASEGT. CDR3 in amino acids: CASSETRDQPQHF. CDR3 sequence (DNA): TGTGCCAGCAGTGAGACGAGGGATCAGCCCCAGCATTTT.